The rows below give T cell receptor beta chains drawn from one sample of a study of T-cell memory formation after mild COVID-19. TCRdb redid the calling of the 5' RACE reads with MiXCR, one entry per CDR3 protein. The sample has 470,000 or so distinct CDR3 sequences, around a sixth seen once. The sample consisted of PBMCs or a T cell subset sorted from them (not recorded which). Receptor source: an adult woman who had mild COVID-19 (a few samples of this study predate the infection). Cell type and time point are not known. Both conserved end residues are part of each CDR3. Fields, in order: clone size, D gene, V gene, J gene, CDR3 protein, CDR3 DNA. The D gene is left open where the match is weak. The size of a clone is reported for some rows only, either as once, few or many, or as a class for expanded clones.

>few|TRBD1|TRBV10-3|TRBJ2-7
CAISRDRVYEQYF
TGTGCCATCAGCCGGGACAGGGTCTACGAGCAGTACTTC
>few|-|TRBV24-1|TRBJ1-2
CATSDLGSHGYTF
TGTGCCACCAGTGATTTGGGGTCTCATGGCTACACCTTC
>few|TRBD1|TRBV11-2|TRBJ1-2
CASSSRTGQGYTF
TGTGCCAGCAGCTCCCGGACAGGGCAGGGCTACACCTTC
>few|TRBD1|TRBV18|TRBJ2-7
CASSPVQGVEQYF
TGTGCCAGCTCACCAGTTCAGGGGGTGGAGCAGTACTTC
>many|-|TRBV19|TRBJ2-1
CASSIGEITRGEQFF
TGTGCCAGTAGTATAGGCGAAATTACGAGGGGTGAGCAGTTCTTC
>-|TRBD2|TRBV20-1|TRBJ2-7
CSARALAGEQYF
TGCAGTGCTAGGGCTCTAGCGGGCGAGCAGTACTTC
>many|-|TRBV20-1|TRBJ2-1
CSAPRGYNEQFF
TGCAGTGCTCCCCGGGGCTACAATGAGCAGTTCTTC
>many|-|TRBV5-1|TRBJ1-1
CASSRIKSGMNTEAFF
TGCGCCAGCAGCCGCATCAAGTCGGGGATGAACACTGAAGCTTTCTTT
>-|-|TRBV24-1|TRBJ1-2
CATSDFGFNYGYTF
TGTGCCACCAGTGATTTCGGCTTTAACTATGGCTACACCTTC
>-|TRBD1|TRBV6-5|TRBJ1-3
CASSYQGAHSGNTIYF
TGTGCCAGCAGTTACCAGGGGGCCCACTCTGGAAACACCATATATTTT
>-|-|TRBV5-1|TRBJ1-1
CASSLYRPNTEAFF
TGCGCCAGCAGCTTGTACAGACCGAACACTGAAGCTTTCTTT
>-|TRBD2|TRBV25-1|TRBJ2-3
CASSEALAGAPDTQYF
TGTGCCAGCAGTGAGGCACTAGCGGGAGCCCCAGATACGCAGTATTTT
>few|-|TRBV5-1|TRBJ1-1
CASSLAENRNTEAFF
TGCGCCAGCAGCTTGGCCGAGAATAGGAACACTGAAGCTTTCTTT
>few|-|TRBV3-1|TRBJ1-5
CASSQGTVSNQPQHF
TGTGCCAGCAGCCAAGGGACAGTTAGCAATCAGCCCCAGCATTTT